The 8 T cell receptor beta chains below come from one sample, sequenced in a study of T-cell reconstitution after alpha-beta-depleted transplantation in children. A library of TCRbeta sequences, prepared with unique molecular identifiers, was generated. TCRdb reprocessed the PCR reads via MiXCR and lists one record per CDR3 protein. There are hundreds of thousands of distinct CDR3 sequences in the sample; 8.4% occur only once, and roughly 35% lies in the top ten. The sample here was PBMCs, mostly from graft donor cells, taken 360 days after TCRalphabeta/CD19-depleted stem cell transplant. The receptors were gathered from a male patient aged 2-10 years who had a stem cell transplant for acute myeloid leukemia, so the T cells may come from the graft donor.

This clonotype came up many times. The CDR3 region is CASSPLKSYEQYF. In DNA form, the CDR3 reads TGTGCCAGCAGTCCCCTCAAATCCTACGAGCAGTACTTC. The chain links TRBV12-3 or TRBV12-4 to TRBJ2-7; D is undetermined. CDR3 length: 13 residues. The ends were cut back, 5 bases at V and 1 base at J, with 9 bases in the middle.

In its sample, this clonotype was seen many times. This sequence joins TRBV12-3 or TRBV12-4 and TRBJ2-2, with D hard to call. This CDR3 comprises 15 residues. V gave up 4 bases and J gave up 2 bases, with 11 bases separating them. The CDR3 sequence: CASSSPRNNTGELFF. Written as DNA, the CDR3 is TGTGCCAGCAGTTCCCCCCGTAACAACACCGGGGAGCTGTTTTTT.

J is TRBJ1-5 and V is TRBV5-1; 8 positions match TRBD1. Looked up from germline, CDR1 is SGHRS and CDR2 is YFSETQ. This CDR3 contains 16 residues. The V and J ends lost 1 base and 7 bases, in that order; junction bases with no gene match: 10. The CDR3 region has the DNA TGCGCCAGCAGCTTGATGCCCAGGGGGCAAGAGCAGCCCCAGCATTTT. Its translation: CASSLMPRGQEQPQHF.

The V call is TRBV19, the J call TRBJ2-5; tentatively, D is TRBD1 (5 bases). Trimming removed 5 bases from V and 4 bases from J, with 20 bases in between. The germline gives CDR1 LNHDA, CDR2 SQIVND (reference sequence). The CDR3 consists of 16 residues. The CDR3 spells CASSLTTQGPPETQYF. In nucleotides, the CDR3 is TGTGCCAGTAGTCTCACAACCCAGGGTCCTCCAGAGACCCAGTACTTC.

CDR3 coding DNA: TGTGCCAGCAGCCAAACTGGTCTTCAGCCCCAGCATTTT. Translating gives CASSQTGLQPQHF. This sequence joins TRBV3-1 and TRBJ1-5, with D hard to call. The CDR3 has 13 amino acids. CDR1 and CDR2 (germline): LGHDT, YNNKEL (reference sequence). The ends were cut back, 2 bases at V and 6 bases at J, with 8 bases in the middle.

The CDR3 bases are TGTGCCAGCTCACCACCGGTACGAGACACGGCCAAAAACATTCAGTACTTC. This encodes CASSPPVRDTAKNIQYF. The V gene is TRBV18, the J gene TRBJ2-4, with D hard to call. V dropped 0 bases and J dropped 1 base, with 13 bases sitting between them. Germline V gives CDR1 KGHSH, CDR2 LQKENI. The CDR3 extends over 17 amino acids.

This clonotype was seen a handful of times. The chain uses TRBV18 and TRBJ1-5; D ambiguous. This CDR3 contains 15 residues. V gave up 3 bases and J gave up 0 bases, with 9 bases separating them. Germline V CDR1 and CDR2: KGHSH, LQKENI. In nucleotides, the CDR3 is TGTGCCAGCTCACCTTACGTGGTTAGCAATCAGCCCCAGCATTTT. Its translation is CASSPYVVSNQPQHF.

In its sample, this clonotype was seen a few times. V usage is TRBV29-1 and J usage is TRBJ2-3, with 11 bases aligning to TRBD1. Germline V gene data show CDR1 as SQVTM and CDR2 as ANQGSEA. CDR3 length equals 13 residues. V shed 5 bases and J 5 bases; nucleotides not matched to a gene: 3. The chain's CDR3 is CSVTDRGQDTQYF. Here the CDR3 DNA reads TGCAGCGTTACGGACAGGGGGCAAGATACGCAGTATTTT.